Reported below is one T cell receptor beta chain. This table comes from immunoSEQ multiplex PCR, and its TCRdb copy is limited to in-frame clones, with some not included. The table records 200,000 to 250,000 clones, 65% to 85% of them present only once. These data are taken from a study of blood T cell repertoires in COVID-19. V was trimmed by 1 base and J by 3 bases, leaving 6 bases between them. CDR1 and CDR2 from the germline V gene are SGHNT and YYREEE (reference sequence). This CDR3 comprises 13 residues. Living in 20 to 30 US areas, the participants were between roughly 18 and 89 years of age. The material sequenced was PBMCs or T cells enriched from blood (not recorded which). The genes are TRBV5-4 and TRBJ2-3, with TRBD2 as a possible D gene (5 bases). The receptor was derived from a woman between 40 and 55 years old who had recovered from COVID-19. CDR3 loop: CASSLPGTDTQYF. The CDR3 nucleotides are TGTGCCAGCAGCTTGCCGGGGACAGATACGCAGTATTTT. Looking up the rest from reference TRBV5-4 and TRBJ2-3 gives the full variable domain: ETGVTQSPTHLIKTRGQQVTLRCSSQSGHNTVSWYQQALGQGPQFIFQYYREEENGRGNFPPRFSGLQFPNYSSELNVNALELDDSALYLCASSLPGTDTQYFGPGTRLTVL.